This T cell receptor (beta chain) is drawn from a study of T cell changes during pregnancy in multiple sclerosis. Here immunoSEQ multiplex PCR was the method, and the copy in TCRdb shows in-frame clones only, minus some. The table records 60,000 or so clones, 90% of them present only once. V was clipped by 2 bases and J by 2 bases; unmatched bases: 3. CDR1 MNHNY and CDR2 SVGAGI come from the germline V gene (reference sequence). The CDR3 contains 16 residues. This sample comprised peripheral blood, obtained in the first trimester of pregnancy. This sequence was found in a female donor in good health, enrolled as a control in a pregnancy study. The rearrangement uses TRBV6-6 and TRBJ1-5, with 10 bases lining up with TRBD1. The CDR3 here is CASSYRQGAGNQPQHF. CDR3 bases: TGTGCCAGCAGTTACCGACAGGGGGCTGGCAATCAGCCCCAGCATTTT.